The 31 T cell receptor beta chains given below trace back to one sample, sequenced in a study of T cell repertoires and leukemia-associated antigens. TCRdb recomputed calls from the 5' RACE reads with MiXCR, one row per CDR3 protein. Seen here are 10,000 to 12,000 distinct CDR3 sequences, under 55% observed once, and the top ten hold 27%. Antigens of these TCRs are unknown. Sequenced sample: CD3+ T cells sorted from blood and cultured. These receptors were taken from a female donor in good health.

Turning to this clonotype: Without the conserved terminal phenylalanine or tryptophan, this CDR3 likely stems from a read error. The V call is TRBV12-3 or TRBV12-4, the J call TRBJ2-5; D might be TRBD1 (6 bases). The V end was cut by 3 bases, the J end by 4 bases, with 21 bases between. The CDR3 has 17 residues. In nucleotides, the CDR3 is TGTGCCAGCAGTTTTTACGGGGACACCCTAGGTGGAGAGACCCAGTACCTC. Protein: CASSFYGDTLGGETQYL.

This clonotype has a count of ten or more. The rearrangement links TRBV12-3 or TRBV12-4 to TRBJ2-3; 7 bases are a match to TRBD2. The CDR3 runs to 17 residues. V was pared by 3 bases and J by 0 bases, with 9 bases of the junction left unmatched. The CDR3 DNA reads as TGTGCCAGCAGTTTTGACGGGAGGAGGGGTAGCACAGATACGCAGTATTTT. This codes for CASSFDGRRGSTDTQYF.

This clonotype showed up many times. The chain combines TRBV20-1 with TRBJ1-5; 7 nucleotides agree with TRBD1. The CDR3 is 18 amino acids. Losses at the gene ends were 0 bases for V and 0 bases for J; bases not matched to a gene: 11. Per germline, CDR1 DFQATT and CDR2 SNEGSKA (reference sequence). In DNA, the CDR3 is TGCAGTGCTAGAGATGAATGGGTGACAGGGTTTAGCAATCAGCCCCAGCATTTT. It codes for CSARDEWVTGFSNQPQHF.

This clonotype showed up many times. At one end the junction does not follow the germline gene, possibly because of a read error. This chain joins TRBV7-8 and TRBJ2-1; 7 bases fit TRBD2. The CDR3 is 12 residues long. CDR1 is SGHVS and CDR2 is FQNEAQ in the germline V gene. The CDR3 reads CASARLALGGIF. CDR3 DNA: TGTGCCAGCGCGAGACTAGCCCTTGGGGGAATCTTC.

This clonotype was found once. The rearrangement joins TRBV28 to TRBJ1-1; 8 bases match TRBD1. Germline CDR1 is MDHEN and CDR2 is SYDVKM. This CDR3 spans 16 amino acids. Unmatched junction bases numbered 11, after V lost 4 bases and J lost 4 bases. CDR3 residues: CASSWNFDRGGTEAFF. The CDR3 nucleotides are TGTGCCAGCAGTTGGAATTTTGACAGGGGCGGCACTGAAGCTTTCTTT.

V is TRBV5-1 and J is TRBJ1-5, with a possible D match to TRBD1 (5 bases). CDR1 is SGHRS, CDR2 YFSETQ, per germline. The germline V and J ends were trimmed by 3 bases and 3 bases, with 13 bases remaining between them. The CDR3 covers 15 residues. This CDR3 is CASSYGTGYNQPQHF. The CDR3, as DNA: TGCGCCAGCAGCTACGGGACGGGATACAATCAGCCCCAGCATTTT.

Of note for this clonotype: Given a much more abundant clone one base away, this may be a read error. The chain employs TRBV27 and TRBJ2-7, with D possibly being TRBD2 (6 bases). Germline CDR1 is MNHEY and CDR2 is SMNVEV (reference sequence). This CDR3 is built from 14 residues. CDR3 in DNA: TGTGCCGGCAGTTTTCGAGGTAGCGGCTACGAGCAGTACTTC. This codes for CAGSFRGSGYEQYF.

Here the CDR3 DNA reads TGTGCCAGCAGGGGGGGCACCGGGGAGCAGTACTTC. This translates into CASRGGTGEQYF. The chain carries TRBV9 and TRBJ2-7; either TRBD1 or TRBD2 may fit D (6 bases each). The V end was cut by 5 bases, the J end by 7 bases, with 13 bases between. In germline, CDR1 is SGDLS, CDR2 YYNGEE. CDR3 size: 12 residues.

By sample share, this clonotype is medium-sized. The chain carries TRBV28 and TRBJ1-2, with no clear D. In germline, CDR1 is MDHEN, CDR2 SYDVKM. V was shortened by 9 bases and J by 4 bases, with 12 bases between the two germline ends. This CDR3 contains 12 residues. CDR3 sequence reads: CASLLGTYGYTF. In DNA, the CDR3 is TGTGCCAGTCTATTAGGTACCTATGGCTACACCTTC.

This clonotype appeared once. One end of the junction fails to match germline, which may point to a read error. The CDR3 nucleotides read TGTGCTAGCAGTAACTCTCGAGACACCGGGGAGCTGTTTTTT. This codes for CASSNSRDTGELFF. The chain joins TRBV6-6 to TRBJ2-2; D is ambiguous. CDR3 length: 14 residues. The germline V gene has CDR1 MNHNY and CDR2 SVGAGI (reference sequence).

The CDR3 DNA reads TGTGCCAGCAGTAGGGATTTCGGAAACACCATATATTTT. It codes for CASSRDFGNTIYF. The chain has TRBV7-2 and TRBJ1-3; no reliable D call. The CDR3 extends over 13 amino acids. Trimming took off 6 bases at V and 4 bases at J, with 10 bases between the two ends. Germline V gives CDR1 SGHTA, CDR2 FQGNSA. Combining the CDR3 with reference TRBV7-2 and TRBJ1-3 gives the whole variable domain GAGVSQSPSNKVTEKGKDVELRCDPISGHTALYWYRQSLGQGLEFLIYFQGNSAPDKSGLPSDRFSAERTGGSVSTLTIQRTQQEDSAVYLCASSRDFGNTIYFGEGSWLTVV.

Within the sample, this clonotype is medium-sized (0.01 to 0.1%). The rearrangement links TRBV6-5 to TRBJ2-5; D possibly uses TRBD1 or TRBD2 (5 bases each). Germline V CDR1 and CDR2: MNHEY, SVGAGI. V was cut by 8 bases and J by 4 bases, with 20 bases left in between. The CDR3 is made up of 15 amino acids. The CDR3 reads CASRSEGAGLETQYF. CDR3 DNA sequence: TGTGCCAGCCGAAGCGAAGGGGCGGGCTTAGAGACCCAGTACTTC.

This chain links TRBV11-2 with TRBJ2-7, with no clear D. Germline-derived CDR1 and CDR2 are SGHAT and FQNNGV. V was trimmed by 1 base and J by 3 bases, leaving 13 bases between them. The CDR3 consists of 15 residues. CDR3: CASSLVRASFYEQYF. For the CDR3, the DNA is TGTGCCAGCAGCTTAGTCCGGGCTTCGTTCTACGAGCAGTACTTC.

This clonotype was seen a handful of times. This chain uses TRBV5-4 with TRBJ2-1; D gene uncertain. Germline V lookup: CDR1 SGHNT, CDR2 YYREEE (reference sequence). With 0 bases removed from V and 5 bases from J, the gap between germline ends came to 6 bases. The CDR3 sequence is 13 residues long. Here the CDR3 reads CASSLGPHNEQFF. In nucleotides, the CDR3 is TGTGCCAGCAGCTTGGGCCCCCACAATGAGCAGTTCTTC.

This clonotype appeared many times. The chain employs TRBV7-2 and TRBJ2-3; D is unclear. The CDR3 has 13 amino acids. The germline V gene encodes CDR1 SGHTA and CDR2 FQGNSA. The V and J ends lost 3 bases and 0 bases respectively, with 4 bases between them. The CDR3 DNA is TGTGCCAGCAGCTTCGGGAGCACAGATACGCAGTATTTT. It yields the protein CASSFGSTDTQYF.

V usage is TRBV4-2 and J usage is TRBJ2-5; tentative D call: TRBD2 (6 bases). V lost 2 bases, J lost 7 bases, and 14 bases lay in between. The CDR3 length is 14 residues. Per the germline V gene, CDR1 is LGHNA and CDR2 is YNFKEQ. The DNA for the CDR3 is TGTGCCAGCAGCCAATACCAGGGAGGCGCGACCCAGTACTTC. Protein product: CASSQYQGGATQYF.

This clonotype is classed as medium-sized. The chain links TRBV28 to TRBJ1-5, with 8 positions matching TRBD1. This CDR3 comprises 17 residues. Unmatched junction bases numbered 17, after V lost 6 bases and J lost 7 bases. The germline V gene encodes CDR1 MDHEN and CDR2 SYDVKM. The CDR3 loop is CASSLGQGRAQGQPQHF. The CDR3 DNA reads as TGTGCCAGCAGCCTCGGACAGGGTAGGGCCCAGGGGCAGCCCCAGCATTTT.

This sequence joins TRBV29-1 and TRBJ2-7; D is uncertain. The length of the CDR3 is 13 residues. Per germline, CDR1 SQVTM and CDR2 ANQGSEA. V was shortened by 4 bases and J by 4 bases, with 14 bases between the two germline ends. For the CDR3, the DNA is TGCAGCGTTGCGCCTGCATCGAGATACGAGCAGTACTTC. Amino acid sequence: CSVAPASRYEQYF.

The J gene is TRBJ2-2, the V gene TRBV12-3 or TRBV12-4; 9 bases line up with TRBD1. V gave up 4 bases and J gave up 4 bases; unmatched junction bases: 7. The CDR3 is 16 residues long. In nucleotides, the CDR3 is TGTGCCAGCAGTTCCGGACAGGGGTGGGCCACCGGGGAGCTGTTTTTT. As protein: CASSSGQGWATGELFF.

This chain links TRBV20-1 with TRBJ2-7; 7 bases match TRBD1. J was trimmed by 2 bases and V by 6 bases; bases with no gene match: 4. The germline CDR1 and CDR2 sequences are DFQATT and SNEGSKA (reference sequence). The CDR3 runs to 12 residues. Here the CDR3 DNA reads TGCAGTGCGTGGACAGGCGCCTACGAGCAGTACTTC. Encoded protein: CSAWTGAYEQYF.

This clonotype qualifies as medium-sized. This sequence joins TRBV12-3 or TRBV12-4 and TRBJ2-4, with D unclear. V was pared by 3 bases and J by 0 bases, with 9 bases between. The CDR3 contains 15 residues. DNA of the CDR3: TGTGCCAGCAGTTTTCGAGAATTAGCCAAAAACATTCAGTACTTC. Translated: CASSFRELAKNIQYF.

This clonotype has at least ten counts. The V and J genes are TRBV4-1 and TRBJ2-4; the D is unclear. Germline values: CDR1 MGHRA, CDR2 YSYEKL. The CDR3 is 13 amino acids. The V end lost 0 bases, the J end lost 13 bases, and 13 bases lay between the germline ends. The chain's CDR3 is CASSQDSPVTQYF. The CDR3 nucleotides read TGCGCCAGCAGCCAAGATTCACCCGTTACCCAGTACTTC.

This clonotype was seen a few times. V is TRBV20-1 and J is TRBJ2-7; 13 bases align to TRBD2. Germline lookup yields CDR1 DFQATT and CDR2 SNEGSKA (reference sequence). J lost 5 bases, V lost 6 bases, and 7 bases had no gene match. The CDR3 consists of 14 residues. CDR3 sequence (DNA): TGCAGTGCAGGACTAGCGGGAGTTGGGAACGAGCAGTACTTC. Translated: CSAGLAGVGNEQYF.

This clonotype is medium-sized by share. The CDR3 nucleotides read TGTGCCAGCAGCCAAGTCCCGGGCCCCCCGTTTTCCCTCCACTTT. Translating it yields CASSQVPGPPFSLHF. The chain combines TRBV3-1 with TRBJ1-6; unclear D gene. This CDR3 region has 15 residues. V lost 1 base and J lost 14, with 18 bases in between. The germline gives CDR1 LGHDT, CDR2 YNNKEL (reference sequence).

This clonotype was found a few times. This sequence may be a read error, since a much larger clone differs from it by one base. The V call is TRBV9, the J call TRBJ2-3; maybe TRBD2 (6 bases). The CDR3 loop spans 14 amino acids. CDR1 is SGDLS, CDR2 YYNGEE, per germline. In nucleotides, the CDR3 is TGTGCCAGCAGCGAATCCGGGAGCACAGATACGCGGTATTTT. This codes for CASSESGSTDTRYF.

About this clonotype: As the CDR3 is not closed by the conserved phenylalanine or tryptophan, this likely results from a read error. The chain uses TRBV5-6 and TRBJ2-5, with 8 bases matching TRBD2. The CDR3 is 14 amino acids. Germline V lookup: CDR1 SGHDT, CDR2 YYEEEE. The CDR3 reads CASSLATSVETQYL. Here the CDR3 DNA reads TGTGCCAGCAGTTTGGCGACTAGCGTAGAGACCCAGTACCTC.

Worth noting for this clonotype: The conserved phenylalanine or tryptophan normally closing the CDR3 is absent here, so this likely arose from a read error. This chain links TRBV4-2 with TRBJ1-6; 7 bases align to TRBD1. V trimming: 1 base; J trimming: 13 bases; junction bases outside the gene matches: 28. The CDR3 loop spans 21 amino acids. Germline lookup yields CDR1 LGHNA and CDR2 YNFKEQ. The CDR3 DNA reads TGTGCCAGCAGCCAAGGCGGACGTGAGACAGGGTCTGGGGAGGGGAGTTCGCCCCTCCACTAT. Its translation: CASSQGGRETGSGEGSSPLHY.

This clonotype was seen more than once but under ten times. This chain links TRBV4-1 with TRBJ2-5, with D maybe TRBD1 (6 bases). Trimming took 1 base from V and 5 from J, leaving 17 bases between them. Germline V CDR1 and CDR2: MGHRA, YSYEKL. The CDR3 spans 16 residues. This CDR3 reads CASSQGPGASSETQYF. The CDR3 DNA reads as TGCGCCAGCAGCCAAGGCCCAGGGGCTTCTTCTGAGACCCAGTACTTC.

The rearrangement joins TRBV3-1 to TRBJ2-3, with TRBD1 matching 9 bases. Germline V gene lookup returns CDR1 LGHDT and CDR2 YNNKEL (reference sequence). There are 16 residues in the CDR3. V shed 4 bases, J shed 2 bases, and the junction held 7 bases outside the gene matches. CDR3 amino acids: CASSLRTGEDTDTQYF. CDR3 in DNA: TGTGCCAGCAGCCTCCGGACAGGGGAGGACACAGATACGCAGTATTTT.

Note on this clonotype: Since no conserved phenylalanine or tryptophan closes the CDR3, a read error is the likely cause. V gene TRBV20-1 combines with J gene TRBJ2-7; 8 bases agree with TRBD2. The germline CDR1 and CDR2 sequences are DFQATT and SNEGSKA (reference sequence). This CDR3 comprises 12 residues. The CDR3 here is CGAPGTRHEQYL. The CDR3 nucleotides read TGCGGTGCTCCCGGGACTAGGCACGAGCAGTACCTC.

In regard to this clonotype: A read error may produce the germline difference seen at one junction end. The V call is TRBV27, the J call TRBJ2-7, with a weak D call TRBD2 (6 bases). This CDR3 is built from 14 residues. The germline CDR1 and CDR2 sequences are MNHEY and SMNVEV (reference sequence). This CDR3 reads CVSTNRGRTYEQYF. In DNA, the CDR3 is TGTGTCAGCACCAATAGAGGGAGGACCTACGAGCAGTACTTC.